This T cell receptor beta chain was observed in a study of T cell responses to AZD1222 COVID-19 vaccine. Study-wide findings and caveats: Reportedly, nearly half the spike-specific TCRs target unmutated variant regions. Donors skewed white British and female; clonal diversity was possibly underestimated.

CDR1 SGHRS and CDR2 YFSETQ come from the germline V gene. The CDR3 totals 19 residues. Trimming removed 1 base at V and 5 bases at J, with 22 bases between. Only in-frame clones appear in the TCRdb table, and some are missing; sequencing was by immunoSEQ multiplex PCR. There are some 140,000 clones in the sample; about 88% occur only once, and 15% to 20% lies in the top ten. As regards this clone: Its antigen is still unknown.

This chain uses TRBV5-1 with TRBJ1-6; tentatively, D is TRBD1 (5 bases). Sequencing used peripheral blood, obtained on day 0 of AZD1222 vaccination. This clonotype originated in an adult in good health. The CDR3 region has the DNA TGCGCCAGCAGCTTGTACAGGAGGGGAACGGGGAACCATAATTCACCCCTCCACTTT. As protein: CASSLYRRGTGNHNSPLHF.